Listed here are 5 T cell receptor beta chains from one sample, sequenced in a study of blood T cell repertoires in COVID-19. Here immunoSEQ multiplex PCR was the method, and the copy in TCRdb shows in-frame clones only, minus some. This table has fewer than 150,000 clones, around 79% appearing once. Sequencing input: peripheral blood. The receptors come from a man aged 50 or older with acute or convalescent COVID-19.

The chain links TRBV5-1 to TRBJ1-1; 8 nucleotides agree with TRBD1. With V trimmed by 4 bases and J by 4 bases, 15 bases remained unmatched. The CDR3 has 17 residues. Germline lookup yields CDR1 SGHRS and CDR2 YFSETQ. CDR3 loop: CASSATGNRGATTEAFF. CDR3 DNA: TGCGCCAGCAGCGCGACAGGGAACAGGGGGGCGACCACTGAAGCTTTCTTT.

The chain has TRBV18 and TRBJ2-7; 8 bases are shared with TRBD1. Germline lookup yields CDR1 KGHSH and CDR2 LQKENI. J lost 2 bases, V lost 6 bases, and 6 bases had no gene match. This CDR3 is built from 14 residues. CDR3: CASSPGQGPYEQYF. DNA of the CDR3: TGTGCCAGCTCCCCCGGACAGGGTCCCTACGAGCAGTACTTC.

The chain couples TRBV7-3 to TRBJ1-5; TRBD1 matches at 8 bases. The CDR3 is 16 amino acids. Trimming cost V 2 bases and J 4 bases; bases outside gene matches: 7. CDR1 is SGHTA, CDR2 FQGTGA, per germline. This CDR3 is CASSLLDRVWNQPQHF. The CDR3 DNA follows: TGTGCCAGCAGCTTATTGGACAGGGTGTGGAATCAGCCCCAGCATTTT.

This clone came up a few times. The J gene is TRBJ2-7, the V gene TRBV7-9; D is possibly TRBD2 (5 bases). This CDR3 contains 12 residues. V was clipped by 5 bases and J by 3 bases, with 8 bases between them. Germline CDR1 and CDR2: SEHNR and FQNEAQ (reference sequence). The CDR3 loop is CASSVRGYEQYF. In DNA form, the CDR3 reads TGTGCCAGCAGCGTCCGGGGCTACGAGCAGTACTTC.

The V call is TRBV7-6, the J call TRBJ2-7; no clear D gene. The CDR3 consists of 12 residues. Germline V CDR1 and CDR2: SGHVS, FNYEAQ. V was clipped by 4 bases and J by 4 bases, with 8 bases between them. CDR3 bases: TGTGCCAGCAGCTCCAACGGGTACGAGCAGTACTTC. Translating gives CASSSNGYEQYF.